These T cell receptor beta chains were read from a single sample in a study of early T cells in non-severe SARS-CoV-2 infection. Using its own MiXCR run on the 5' RACE reads, TCRdb lists one record per CDR3 protein. The sample records about 59,000 distinct CDR3 sequences, 10% to 15% being singletons. Material for sequencing was whole blood. Every receptor here comes from an adult who was a healthcare worker with PCR-confirmed SARS-CoV-2 infection or an uninfected control (not recorded which). Both conserved end residues are part of each CDR3. A D gene is named only where the DNA matches it firmly. Not every row has a clone size; where given, it reads once, few, many or a size class.

TRBJ1-5 - many TRBV25-1 TGTGCCAGCAGTGGCCCAGGGTCCCATCAGCCCCAGCATTTT CASSGPGSHQPQHF
TRBJ2-3 TRBD1 many TRBV12-3/TRBV12-4 TGTGCCAGCACCTTACAGGGGCCCGCTCCTCGGGGGCAGTATTTT CASTLQGPAPRGQYF
TRBJ2-2 TRBD1 many TRBV5-4 TGTGCCAGCAGCCTTTCTCAGGGGGCCCCCGGGGAGCTGTTTTTT CASSLSQGAPGELFF
TRBJ2-7 TRBD1 many TRBV11-2 TGTGCCAGCAGCCCCGGGACAGGGTTCTACGAGCAGTACTTC CASSPGTGFYEQYF
TRBJ1-2 - - TRBV9 TGTGCCAGCAGCGTAGGGGACGGTCATAACTATGGCTACACCTTC CASSVGDGHNYGYTF
TRBJ2-1 TRBD1 - TRBV7-9 TGTGCCAGCAGCTTGGGACAGGGGCTTTACAATGAGCAGTTCTTC CASSLGQGLYNEQFF
TRBJ1-3 - - TRBV27 TGTGCCAGCAGCTCCGGGGCCGGAAACACCATATATTTT CASSSGAGNTIYF
TRBJ1-4 TRBD1 many TRBV3-1 TGTGCCAGCAGCCAAGGTGGGACAGCGACTTATAATGAAAAACTGTTTTTT CASSQGGTATYNEKLFF
TRBJ2-6 - - TRBV29-1 TGCAGCGTTGAGGACAGCGACGTCCTGACTTTC CSVEDSDVLTF
TRBJ1-1 - many TRBV6-2/TRBV6-3 TGTGCCAGCAGTTTGGGGGGCCGGTTCACTGAAGCTTTCTTT CASSLGGRFTEAFF
TRBJ2-1 - many TRBV7-6 TGTGCCAGCAGCCCCCAACCGGGATTCCTATACAATGAGCAGTTCTTC CASSPQPGFLYNEQFF
TRBJ2-6 - many TRBV18 TGTGCCAGCTCACCACCGACAGGCCACTCTGGGGCCAACGTCCTGACTTTC CASSPPTGHSGANVLTF
TRBJ2-7 TRBD2 many TRBV20-1 TGCAGTGCTAGTGCGCGTGGGACTAGCACGCGCTACGAGCAGTACTTC CSASARGTSTRYEQYF
TRBJ2-1 - - TRBV20-1 TGCAGTGCTAGCGCAGGGAAGAATGAGCAGTTCTTC CSASAGKNEQFF
TRBJ2-3 TRBD2 few TRBV28 TGTGCCAGCAGTTCCCTTGATAGCGGGGGGCCCACAGATACGCAGTATTTT CASSSLDSGGPTDTQYF
TRBJ2-6 - many TRBV29-1 TGCAGCGTTAAGGTGCTCTCTGGGGCCAACGTCCTGACTTTC CSVKVLSGANVLTF
TRBJ1-2 - - TRBV3-1 TGTGCCAGCAGCCCAAGGGTGATAGGGAACTATGGCTACACCTTC CASSPRVIGNYGYTF
TRBJ2-1 TRBD2 many TRBV7-6 TGTGCCAGCAGCCTAGAACCGTTAGCGGGGAGCTCCTACAATGAGCAGTTCTTC CASSLEPLAGSSYNEQFF
TRBJ2-7 TRBD2 - TRBV2 TGTGCCAGCAAAACTTCTCTAGCGGGCTACGAGCAGTACTTC CASKTSLAGYEQYF
TRBJ1-6 TRBD1 many TRBV6-5 TGTGCCAGCAGTTACTCGACAGGGGGTTCGTTATATAATTCACCCCTCCACTTT CASSYSTGGSLYNSPLHF
TRBJ1-2 - many TRBV12-3/TRBV12-4 TGTGCCAGCAGTTTAGCCGGACAGTTCTATGGCTACACCTTC CASSLAGQFYGYTF
TRBJ2-1 - many TRBV12-3/TRBV12-4 TGTGCCATTTGGGTGGACGTTGGGCAGTTCTTC CAIWVDVGQFF
TRBJ2-3 TRBD2 many TRBV5-4 TGTGCCAGCAGCTTAGCGGGAGGTGGCACAGATACGCAGTATTTT CASSLAGGGTDTQYF
TRBJ1-1 - many TRBV4-1 TGCGCCAGCAGCCTTAGAATTGCCGGGGCCGGGAACACTGAAGCTTTCTTT CASSLRIAGAGNTEAFF
TRBJ1-4 - many TRBV7-8 TGTGCCAGCAGCCTGGACGGTCTAAGTAAACTGTTTTTT CASSLDGLSKLFF
TRBJ1-5 - many TRBV6-6 TGTGCCAGCAGTTACTCTTCCAGCCATCAGCCCCAGCATTTT CASSYSSSHQPQHF
TRBJ1-5 TRBD1 many TRBV5-6 TGTGCCAGCAGCTTCGGACAGGGCGGTGGACCCCAGCATTTT CASSFGQGGGPQHF
TRBJ1-4 - many TRBV5-1 TGCGCCAGCAGCCTGACCGTGGGCACTAATGAAAAACTGTTTTTT CASSLTVGTNEKLFF
TRBJ2-3 - many TRBV28 TGTGCCAGCAGCCCCAGGGGGGCGGGGGTCGGAGGAGATACGCAGTATTTT CASSPRGAGVGGDTQYF
TRBJ2-7 TRBD2 many TRBV7-9 TGTGCCAGCAGCCCCCCCCCGGGACTAGCGGGGAAAGGGGACTACGAGCAGTACTTC CASSPPPGLAGKGDYEQYF
TRBJ1-6 - few TRBV14 TGTGCCAGCAGCCAAGATGAGAGGGAGCCCCATAATTCACCCCTCCACTTT CASSQDEREPHNSPLHF
TRBJ1-6 - few TRBV6-6 TGTGCCACCGTGGGAAGCTCCTATAATTCACCCCTCCACTTT CATVGSSYNSPLHF
TRBJ2-3 TRBD2 many TRBV28 TGTGCCAGCAGCAACGGGGGCCGACTAGCGGGGTTTACAGATACGCAGTATTTT CASSNGGRLAGFTDTQYF
TRBJ2-1 TRBD2 many TRBV7-3 TGTGCCAGCAGCCGGACTAGCGGAAACAATGAGCAGTTCTTC CASSRTSGNNEQFF
TRBJ2-5 TRBD1 - TRBV7-9 TGTGCCAGCAGCCCGACGGGACAGTTCCAAGAGACCCAGTACTTC CASSPTGQFQETQYF
TRBJ2-1 TRBD2 many TRBV11-2 TGTGCCAGCAGCTTAGATCTGGGACTAGCGGTTGAGCAGTTCTTC CASSLDLGLAVEQFF
TRBJ2-1 TRBD2 many TRBV9 TGTGCCAGCAGCCCAAACCTTAGACTAGCGGGAGTGTGGGAGCAGTTCTTC CASSPNLRLAGVWEQFF
TRBJ2-2 TRBD1 many TRBV18 TGTGCCAGCTCACGTCGGGACAGCCACGATACTAACGCCGGGGAGCTGTTTTTT CASSRRDSHDTNAGELFF
TRBJ2-5 - many TRBV7-9 TGTGCCAGCAGAGTGGGCGGACTCGGAAAGACCCAGTACTTC CASRVGGLGKTQYF
TRBJ2-1 TRBD1 many TRBV12-3/TRBV12-4 TGTGCCAGCAGTCCCCGGACAGGGATGAATGAGCAGTTCTTC CASSPRTGMNEQFF
TRBJ2-3 TRBD2 - TRBV3-1 TGTGCCAGCAGACGGACTAGCGGCTCGGGTTATACGCAGTATTTT CASRRTSGSGYTQYF
TRBJ2-1 TRBD1 many TRBV20-1 TGCAGTGCTTACGACAGGGGGCCTTCCACTGTGGGCAATGAGCAGTTCTTC CSAYDRGPSTVGNEQFF
TRBJ2-2 TRBD1 - TRBV3-1 TGTGCCAGCAGCCCTGGACAGGTGTCCACCGGGGAGCTGTTTTTT CASSPGQVSTGELFF
TRBJ1-6 TRBD1 - TRBV30 TGTGCCTGGAGTGCGGGACAGTACAGTTTTAATTCACCCCTCCACTTT CAWSAGQYSFNSPLHF
TRBJ2-5 - many TRBV10-3 TGTGCCATCAGTGAGTCGACGGGCCGGGCAACGGAGACCCAGTACTTC CAISESTGRATETQYF
TRBJ2-1 - many TRBV12-3/TRBV12-4 TGTGCCAGCAGTTTAATCGGGGCCTACAATGAGCAGTTCTTC CASSLIGAYNEQFF
TRBJ2-7 TRBD2 many TRBV18 TGTGCCAGCTCCCCCACTCTAGCGGGAGATTACGAGCAGTACTTC CASSPTLAGDYEQYF
TRBJ2-2 - many TRBV12-5 TGTGCTAGTGGTTTGGTAGAGACGGTTAACACCGGGGAGCTGTTTTTT CASGLVETVNTGELFF
TRBJ1-2 - few TRBV5-1 TGCGCCAGCAGCTTGTACTCGCTCTATGGCTACACCTTC CASSLYSLYGYTF
TRBJ1-6 TRBD1 few TRBV20-1 TGCAGTGCTAGAGACGAAGGACAGGGCCTTAATTCACCCCTCCACTTT CSARDEGQGLNSPLHF